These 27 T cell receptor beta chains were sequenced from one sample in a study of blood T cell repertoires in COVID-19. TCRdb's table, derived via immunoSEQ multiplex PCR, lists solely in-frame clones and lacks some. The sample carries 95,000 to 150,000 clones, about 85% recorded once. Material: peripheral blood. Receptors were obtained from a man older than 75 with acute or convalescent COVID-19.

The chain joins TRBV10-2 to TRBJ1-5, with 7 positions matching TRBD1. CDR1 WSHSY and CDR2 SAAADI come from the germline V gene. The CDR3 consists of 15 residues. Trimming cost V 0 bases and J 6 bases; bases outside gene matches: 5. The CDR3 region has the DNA TGCGCCAGCAGTGAGTCAGGACAGGCGCGTCAGCCCCAGCATTTT. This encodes CASSESGQARQPQHF.

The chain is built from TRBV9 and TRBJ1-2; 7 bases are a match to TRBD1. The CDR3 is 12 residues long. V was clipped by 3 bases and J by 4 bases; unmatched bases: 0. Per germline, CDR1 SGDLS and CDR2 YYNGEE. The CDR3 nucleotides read TGTGCCAGCAGCGGGACAGGCTATGGCTACACCTTC. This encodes CASSGTGYGYTF.

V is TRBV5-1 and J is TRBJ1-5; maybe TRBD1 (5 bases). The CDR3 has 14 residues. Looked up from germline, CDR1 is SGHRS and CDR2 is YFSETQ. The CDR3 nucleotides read TGCGGCAAGCGGGTGGGGAAGGGGAATCAGCCCCAGCATTTT. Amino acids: CGKRVGKGNQPQHF.

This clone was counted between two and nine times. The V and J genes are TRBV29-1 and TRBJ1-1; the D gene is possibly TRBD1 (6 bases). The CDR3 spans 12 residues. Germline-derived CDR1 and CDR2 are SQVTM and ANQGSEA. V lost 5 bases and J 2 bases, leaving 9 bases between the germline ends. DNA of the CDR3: TGCAGCGTTACGGACAGCAACACTGAAGCTTTCTTT. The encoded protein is CSVTDSNTEAFF.

The CDR3 DNA reads as TGCAGTGCTAGTGGGACAGGGGGGGACGCTTTCTTT. Encoded protein: CSASGTGGDAFF. V usage is TRBV20-1 and J usage is TRBJ1-1; 11 bases match TRBD1. J lost 11 bases, V lost 3 bases, and 5 bases had no gene match. CDR1 and CDR2 from the germline V gene are DFQATT and SNEGSKA (reference sequence). There are 12 residues in the CDR3.

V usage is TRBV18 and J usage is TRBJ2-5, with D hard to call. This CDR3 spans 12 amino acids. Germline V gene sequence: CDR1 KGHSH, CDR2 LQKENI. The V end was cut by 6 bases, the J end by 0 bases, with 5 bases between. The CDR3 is CASSPDQETQYF. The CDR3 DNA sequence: TGTGCCAGCTCCCCCGACCAAGAGACCCAGTACTTC.

CDR3 residues: CASSSTGGLEKLFF. The CDR3 DNA follows: TGTGCCAGTAGTTCGACAGGGGGCTTGGAAAAACTGTTTTTT. The chain combines TRBV19 with TRBJ1-4; 10 bases line up with TRBD1. The germline CDR1 and CDR2 sequences are LNHDA and SQIVND (reference sequence). Losses at the gene ends were 5 bases for V and 8 bases for J; bases not matched to a gene: 5. This CDR3 is 14 amino acids long.

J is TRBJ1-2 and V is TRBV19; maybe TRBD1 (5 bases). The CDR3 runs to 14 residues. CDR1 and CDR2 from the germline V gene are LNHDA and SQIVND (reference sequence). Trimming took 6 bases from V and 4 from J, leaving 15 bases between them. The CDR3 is CASRGNGGGYGYTF. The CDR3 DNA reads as TGTGCCAGTAGGGGAAATGGGGGAGGCTATGGCTACACCTTC.

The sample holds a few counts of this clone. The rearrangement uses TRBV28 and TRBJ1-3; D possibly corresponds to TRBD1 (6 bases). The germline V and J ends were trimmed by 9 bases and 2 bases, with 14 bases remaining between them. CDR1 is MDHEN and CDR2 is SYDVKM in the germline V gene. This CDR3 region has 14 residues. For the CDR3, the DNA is TGTGCCAGTTGCTTAGGGGGTACTGGAAACACCATATATTTT. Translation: CASCLGGTGNTIYF.

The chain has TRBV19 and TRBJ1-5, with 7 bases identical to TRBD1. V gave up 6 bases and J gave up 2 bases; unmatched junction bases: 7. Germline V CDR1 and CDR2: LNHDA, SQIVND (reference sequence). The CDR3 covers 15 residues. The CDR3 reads CASRTTGNGNQPQHF. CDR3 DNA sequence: TGTGCCAGTAGGACGACAGGGAATGGCAATCAGCCCCAGCATTTT.

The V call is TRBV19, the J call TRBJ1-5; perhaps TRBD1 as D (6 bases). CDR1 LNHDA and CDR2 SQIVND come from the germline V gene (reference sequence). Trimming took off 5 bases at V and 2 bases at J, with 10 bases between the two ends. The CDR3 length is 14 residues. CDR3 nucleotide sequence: TGTGCCAGTAGTTACAGGGAAGGCAATCAGCCCCAGCATTTT. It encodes CASSYREGNQPQHF.

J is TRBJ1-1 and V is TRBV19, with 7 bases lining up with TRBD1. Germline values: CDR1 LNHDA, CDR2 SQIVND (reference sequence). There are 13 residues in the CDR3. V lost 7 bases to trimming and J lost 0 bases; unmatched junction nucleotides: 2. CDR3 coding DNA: TGTGCCAGTAAGGGGGCATTGAACACTGAAGCTTTCTTT. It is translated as CASKGALNTEAFF.

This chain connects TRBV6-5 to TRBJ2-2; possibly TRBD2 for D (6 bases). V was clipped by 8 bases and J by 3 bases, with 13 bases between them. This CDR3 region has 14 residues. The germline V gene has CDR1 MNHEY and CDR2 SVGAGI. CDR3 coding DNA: TGTGCCAGCGGGCCGGGGGTTGACACCGGGGAGCTGTTTTTT. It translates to CASGPGVDTGELFF.

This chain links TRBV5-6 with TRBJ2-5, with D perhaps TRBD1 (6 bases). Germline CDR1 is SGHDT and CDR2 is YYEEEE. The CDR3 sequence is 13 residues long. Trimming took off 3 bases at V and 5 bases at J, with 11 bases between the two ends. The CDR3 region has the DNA TGTGCCAGCAGCTCGTATGGGGGCGAGACCCAGTACTTC. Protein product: CASSSYGGETQYF.

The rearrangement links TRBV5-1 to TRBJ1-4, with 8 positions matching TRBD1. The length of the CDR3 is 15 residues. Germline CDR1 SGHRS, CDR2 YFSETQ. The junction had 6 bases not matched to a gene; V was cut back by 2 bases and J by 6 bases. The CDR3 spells CASSLKPTGDEKLFF. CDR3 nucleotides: TGCGCCAGCAGCTTAAAACCGACAGGGGATGAAAAACTGTTTTTT. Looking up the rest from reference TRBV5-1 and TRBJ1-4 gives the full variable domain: KAGVTQTPRYLIKTRGQQVTLSCSPISGHRSVSWYQQTPGQGLQFLFEYFSETQRNKGNFPGRFSGRQFSNSRSEMNVSTLELGDSALYLCASSLKPTGDEKLFFGSGTQLSVL.

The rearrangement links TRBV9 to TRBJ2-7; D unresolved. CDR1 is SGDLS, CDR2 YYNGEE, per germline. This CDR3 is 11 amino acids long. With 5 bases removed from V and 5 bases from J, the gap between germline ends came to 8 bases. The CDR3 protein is CASSLGDEQYF. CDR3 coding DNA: TGTGCCAGCAGTTTGGGCGACGAGCAGTACTTC.

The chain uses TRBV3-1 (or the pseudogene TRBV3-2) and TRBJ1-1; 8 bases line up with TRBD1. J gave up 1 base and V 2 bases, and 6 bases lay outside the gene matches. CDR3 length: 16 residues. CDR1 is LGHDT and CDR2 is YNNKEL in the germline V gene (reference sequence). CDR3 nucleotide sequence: TGTGCCAGCAGCCAACCCCGGACAGGGAGGAACACTGAAGCTTTCTTT. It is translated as CASSQPRTGRNTEAFF.

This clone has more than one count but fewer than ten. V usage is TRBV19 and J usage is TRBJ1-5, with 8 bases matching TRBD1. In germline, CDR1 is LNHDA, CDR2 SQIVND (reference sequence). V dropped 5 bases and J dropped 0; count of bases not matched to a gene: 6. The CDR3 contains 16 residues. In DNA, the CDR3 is TGTGCCAGTAGTTCACCGACAGGGGCTAGCAATCAGCCCCAGCATTTT. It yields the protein CASSSPTGASNQPQHF. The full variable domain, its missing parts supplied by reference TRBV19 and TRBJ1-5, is DGGITQSPKYLFRKEGQNVTLSCEQNLNHDAMYWYRQDPGQGLRLIYYSQIVNDFQKGDIAEGYSVSREKKESFPLTVTSAQKNPTAFYLCASSSPTGASNQPQHFGDGTRLSIL.

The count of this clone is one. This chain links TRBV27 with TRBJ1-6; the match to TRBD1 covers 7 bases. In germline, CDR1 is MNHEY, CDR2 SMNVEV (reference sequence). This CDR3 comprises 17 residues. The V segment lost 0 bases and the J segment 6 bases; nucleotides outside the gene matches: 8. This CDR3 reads CASSLSTGQSLNSPLHF. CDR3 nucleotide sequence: TGTGCCAGCAGTTTATCGACGGGACAGTCTCTTAATTCACCCCTCCACTTT.

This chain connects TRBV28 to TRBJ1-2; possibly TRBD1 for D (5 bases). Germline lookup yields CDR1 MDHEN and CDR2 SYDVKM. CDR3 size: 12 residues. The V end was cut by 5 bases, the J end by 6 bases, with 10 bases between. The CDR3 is CASSRGFDGYTF. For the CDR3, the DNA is TGTGCCAGCAGTAGGGGTTTCGATGGCTACACCTTC.

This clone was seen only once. Written as DNA, the CDR3 is TGTGCCAGCAGCTTAGGGACAGCTAACTATGGCTACACCTTC. Protein: CASSLGTANYGYTF. The rearrangement joins TRBV7-8 to TRBJ1-2; tentatively, D is TRBD1 (6 bases). Trimming took off 1 base at V and 0 bases at J, with 6 bases between the two ends. Per the germline V gene, CDR1 is SGHVS and CDR2 is FQNEAQ. The CDR3 has 14 residues.

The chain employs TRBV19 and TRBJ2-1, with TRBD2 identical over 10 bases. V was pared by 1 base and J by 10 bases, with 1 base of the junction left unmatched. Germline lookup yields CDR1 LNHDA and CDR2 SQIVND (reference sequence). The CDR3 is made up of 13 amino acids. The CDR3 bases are TGTGCCAGTAGTATAGGGGGACTAGCGGAGCAGTTCTTC. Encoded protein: CASSIGGLAEQFF.

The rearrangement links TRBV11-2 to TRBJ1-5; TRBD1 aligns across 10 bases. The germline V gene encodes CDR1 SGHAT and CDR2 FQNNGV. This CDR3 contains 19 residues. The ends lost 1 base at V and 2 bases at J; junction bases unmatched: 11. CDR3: CASSLASGTGVGGNQPQHF. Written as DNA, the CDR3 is TGTGCCAGCAGCTTAGCTTCTGGGACAGGGGTCGGAGGCAATCAGCCCCAGCATTTT.

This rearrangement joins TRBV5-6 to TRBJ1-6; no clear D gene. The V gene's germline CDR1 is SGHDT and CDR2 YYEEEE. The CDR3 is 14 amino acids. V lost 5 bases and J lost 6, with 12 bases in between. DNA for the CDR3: TGTGCCAGCAGACTCGGGAGTCTTAATTCACCCCTCCACTTT. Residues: CASRLGSLNSPLHF.

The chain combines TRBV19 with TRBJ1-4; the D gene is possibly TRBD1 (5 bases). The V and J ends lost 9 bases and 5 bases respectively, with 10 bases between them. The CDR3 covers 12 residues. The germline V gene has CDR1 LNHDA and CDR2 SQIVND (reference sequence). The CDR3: CARQDINEKLFF. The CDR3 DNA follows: TGTGCCAGACAGGACATAAATGAAAAACTGTTTTTT.

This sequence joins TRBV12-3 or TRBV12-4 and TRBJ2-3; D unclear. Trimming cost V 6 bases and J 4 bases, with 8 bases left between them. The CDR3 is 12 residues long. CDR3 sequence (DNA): TGTGCCAGCAGCCTCCTAGCAGATACGCAGTATTTT. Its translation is CASSLLADTQYF.

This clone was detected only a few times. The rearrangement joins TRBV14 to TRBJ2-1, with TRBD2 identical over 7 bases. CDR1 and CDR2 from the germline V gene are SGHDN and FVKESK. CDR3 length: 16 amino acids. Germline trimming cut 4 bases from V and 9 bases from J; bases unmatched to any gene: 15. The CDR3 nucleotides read TGTGCCAGCAGCCTTAAGAGGGGACTACTCCTCGGTGAGCAGTTCTTC. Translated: CASSLKRGLLLGEQFF.